These 29 T cell receptor beta chains were sequenced from one sample in a study of blood T cell repertoires in COVID-19. Method: immunoSEQ multiplex PCR; TCRdb's copy keeps in-frame clones and lacks some. There are 150,000 to 190,000 clones in the sample; approximately 81% occur only once, and around 8.1% lies in the top ten. Specimen: peripheral blood. The receptors stem from a woman aged 55 to 70 with COVID-19, enrolled during active disease.

The chain employs TRBV5-1 and TRBJ1-5, with D perhaps matching TRBD1 (5 bases). Germline V gives CDR1 SGHRS, CDR2 YFSETQ. V lost 0 bases, J lost 8 bases, and 12 bases lay in between. The CDR3 is 14 amino acids. CDR3 DNA sequence: TGCGCCAGCAGCTTGGGGCAGGGAAGAGAGCCCCAGCATTTT. This codes for CASSLGQGREPQHF.

The chain is built from TRBV27 and TRBJ1-6, with D perhaps TRBD1 (6 bases). Trimming took 5 bases from V and 5 from J, leaving 16 bases between them. This CDR3 contains 16 residues. Germline V gene data show CDR1 as MNHEY and CDR2 as SMNVEV (reference sequence). Here the CDR3 reads CASSTTPQGNNSPLHF. The CDR3, as DNA: TGTGCCAGCAGTACCACCCCCCAGGGGAATAATTCACCCCTCCACTTT.

The rearrangement uses TRBV24-1 and TRBJ1-2; 7 nucleotides line up with TRBD1. Germline loops: CDR1 KGHDR, CDR2 SFDVKD. The V segment lost 3 bases and the J segment 3 bases; nucleotides outside the gene matches: 9. CDR3 size: 16 residues. CDR3 in DNA: TGTGCCACCAGTGATCCTACAGGGGCCTACGACTATGGCTACACCTTC. It encodes CATSDPTGAYDYGYTF.

The CDR3 loop reads CASSPPGGLQPQHF. Written as DNA, the CDR3 is TGTGCCAGCAGTCCCCCAGGGGGGCTCCAGCCCCAGCATTTT. V and J are TRBV27 and TRBJ1-5, with TRBD1 matching 7 bases. V lost 5 bases and J lost 7; bases outside the gene matches: 8. The CDR3 runs 14 residues. Per germline, CDR1 MNHEY and CDR2 SMNVEV (reference sequence).

The chain employs TRBV10-3 and TRBJ2-1, with TRBD1 matching 10 bases. CDR1 is ENHRY, CDR2 SYGVKD, per germline. Losses at the gene ends were 7 bases for V and 5 bases for J; bases not matched to a gene: 5. This CDR3 contains 14 residues. The CDR3: CAINGQGVDNEQFF. As DNA, the CDR3 is TGTGCCATCAACGGACAGGGGGTGGACAATGAGCAGTTCTTC.

This chain uses TRBV19 with TRBJ1-5, with D hard to call. The length of the CDR3 is 16 residues. Trimming cost V 1 base and J 6 bases, with 16 bases left between them. Looked up from germline, CDR1 is LNHDA and CDR2 is SQIVND (reference sequence). CDR3 coding DNA: TGTGCCAGTAGTATAGTGAGTCGGGGTGGTGCTCAGCCCCAGCATTTT. Translating gives CASSIVSRGGAQPQHF.

This chain links TRBV5-1 with TRBJ2-7, with 8 bases lining up with TRBD1. Germline V gene data show CDR1 as SGHRS and CDR2 as YFSETQ. V was pared by 4 bases and J by 5 bases, with 8 bases of the junction left unmatched. The CDR3 contains 14 residues. Written as DNA, the CDR3 is TGCGCCAGCAGCCCGTTGACAGGGGTCCACGAGCAGTACTTC. Amino acid sequence: CASSPLTGVHEQYF.

The rearrangement uses TRBV27 and TRBJ2-1, with D possibly being TRBD2 (6 bases). V lost 0 bases and J 9 bases, leaving 12 bases between the germline ends. The CDR3 is made up of 14 amino acids. Germline V CDR1 and CDR2: MNHEY, SMNVEV (reference sequence). CDR3 DNA sequence: TGTGCCAGCAGTTTATCTCAACTAGCCGGTGAGCAGTTCTTC. Translating it yields CASSLSQLAGEQFF.

The chain is built from TRBV18 and TRBJ1-5, with D perhaps matching TRBD1 (6 bases). The CDR3 spans 16 residues. V lost 3 bases and J 4 bases, leaving 16 bases between the germline ends. Germline V CDR1 and CDR2: KGHSH, LQKENI. The CDR3 coding sequence is TGTGCCAGCTCACCGTCCCGGGACACGATTAATCAGCCCCAGCATTTT. Translating it yields CASSPSRDTINQPQHF.

This chain joins TRBV9 and TRBJ2-1, with 7 bases that match TRBD2. From germline, CDR1 is SGDLS and CDR2 YYNGEE. The CDR3 is made up of 15 amino acids. V lost 4 bases and J lost 7; bases outside the gene matches: 11. CDR3 amino acids: CASSPRLAPSNEQFF. In DNA, the CDR3 is TGTGCCAGCAGCCCCCGACTAGCTCCCTCGAATGAGCAGTTCTTC.

The rearrangement links TRBV6-1 to TRBJ1-1; possible D gene TRBD1, 6 bases. The germline V and J ends were trimmed by 6 bases and 5 bases, with 16 bases remaining between them. Germline V gene sequence: CDR1 MNHNS, CDR2 SASEGT. This CDR3 comprises 14 residues. CDR3 DNA: TGTGCCAGCAGACCTCAGGGGAGTGATACTGAAGCTTTCTTT. It is translated as CASRPQGSDTEAFF.

The chain has TRBV5-6 and TRBJ2-1, with 12 bases identical to TRBD2. Germline trimming cut 5 bases from V and 3 bases from J; bases unmatched to any gene: 12. Germline values: CDR1 SGHDT, CDR2 YYEEEE. The CDR3 sequence is 18 residues long. This chain's CDR3 is CASSLTSGGRSFYNEQFF. CDR3 in DNA: TGTGCCAGCAGTTTGACTAGCGGGGGCCGAAGTTTCTACAATGAGCAGTTCTTC.

Remarks on this clone: At one boundary the junction diverges from the germline segment, which might be a read error. The chain combines TRBV7-7 with TRBJ1-6; a possible D gene is TRBD1 (5 bases). In germline, CDR1 is SSHAT, CDR2 FNYEAQ (reference sequence). The CDR3 spans 14 residues. The CDR3 is CASSPNVGDSPLHF. CDR3 sequence (DNA): TGTGCTAGCAGCCCCAATGTAGGGGATTCACCCCTCCACTTT.

This chain links TRBV10-3 with TRBJ1-1, with 9 bases that match TRBD1. V trimming: 6 bases; J trimming: 1 base; junction bases outside the gene matches: 0. This CDR3 has 13 residues. The germline V gene encodes CDR1 ENHRY and CDR2 SYGVKD. The CDR3 DNA sequence: TGTGCCATCAGGGGACAGGGGAACACTGAAGCTTTCTTT. Protein product: CAIRGQGNTEAFF.

This clone has only a few counts. V usage is TRBV29-1 and J usage is TRBJ2-7; 8 positions agree with TRBD2. The CDR3 has 17 residues. The V gene end was trimmed by 0 bases and the J gene end by 2 bases; junction bases not matched to a gene: 12. The germline CDR1 and CDR2 sequences are SQVTM and ANQGSEA. The CDR3 bases are TGCAGCGTTGAAGATCCTCTTTCGGCGGGAGGAACCTACGAGCAGTACTTC. Protein product: CSVEDPLSAGGTYEQYF.

The V and J genes are TRBV18 and TRBJ1-1, with 7 bases fitting TRBD1. The CDR3 loop spans 14 amino acids. Germline lookup yields CDR1 KGHSH and CDR2 LQKENI. V dropped 4 bases and J dropped 3; count of bases not matched to a gene: 5. CDR3 residues: CASSRLDRDTEAFF. CDR3 in DNA: TGTGCCAGCTCACGATTAGACAGGGACACTGAAGCTTTCTTT.

The chain has TRBV11-3 and TRBJ2-3, with a weak D call TRBD1 (5 bases). The germline gives CDR1 SGHNT, CDR2 YENEEA. CDR3 length equals 15 residues. V lost 1 base, J lost 1 base, and 9 bases lay in between. The CDR3 region has the DNA TGTGCCAGCAGCTTAGGGGGCATCCGCACAGATACGCAGTATTTT. Translated: CASSLGGIRTDTQYF. Full variable domain (outside the CDR3, taken from reference TRBV11-3 and TRBJ2-3): EAGVVQSPRYKIIEKKQPVAFWCNPISGHNTLYWYLQNLGQGPELLIRYENEEAVDDSQLPKDRFSAERLKGVDSTLKIQPAELGDSAVYLCASSLGGIRTDTQYFGPGTRLTVL.

The genes are TRBV10-3 and TRBJ1-3; the D is unclear. The germline V and J ends were trimmed by 2 bases and 0 bases, with 5 bases remaining between them. CDR1 ENHRY and CDR2 SYGVKD come from the germline V gene. The CDR3 spans 14 residues. DNA of the CDR3: TGTGCCATCAGTGAGAGGAGCTCTGGAAACACCATATATTTT. The encoded protein is CAISERSSGNTIYF.

The genes are TRBV6-5 and TRBJ1-2, with 7 bases matching TRBD1. The CDR3 length is 14 residues. Germline-derived CDR1 and CDR2 are MNHEY and SVGAGI. After removal of 11 bases from V and 2 bases from J, the junction contained 11 bases not matched to a gene. CDR3 amino acids: CAGTPTGPNYGYTF. The DNA of the CDR3 is TGTGCCGGCACCCCGACAGGGCCCAACTATGGCTACACCTTC.

The chain is built from TRBV10-3 and TRBJ1-1, with unresolved D. V shed 2 bases and J shed 2 bases, with 9 bases lying between them. There are 14 residues in the CDR3. Germline V gene sequence: CDR1 ENHRY, CDR2 SYGVKD. CDR3 sequence (DNA): TGTGCCATCAGTGAGCCCGGGGTAAACACTGAAGCTTTCTTT. Encoded protein: CAISEPGVNTEAFF.

The gene calls are TRBV10-2 and TRBJ1-5; no clear D gene. From germline, CDR1 is WSHSY and CDR2 SAAADI. The germline V and J ends were trimmed by 0 bases and 7 bases, with 7 bases remaining between them. The CDR3 covers 13 residues. CDR3 residues: CASSESFGQPQHF. CDR3 sequence (DNA): TGCGCCAGCAGTGAGTCGTTCGGGCAGCCCCAGCATTTT.

The chain recombines TRBV18 with TRBJ1-6; possibly TRBD1 for D (6 bases). Trimming cost V 6 bases and J 3 bases, with 9 bases left between them. Germline lookup yields CDR1 KGHSH and CDR2 LQKENI. The CDR3 spans 14 residues. The CDR3 region has the DNA TGTGCCAGCTCTACGGACAGCTATAATTCACCCCTCCACTTT. Its translation is CASSTDSYNSPLHF. The full variable domain, rest sourced from reference TRBV18 and TRBJ1-6, is NAGVMQNPRHLVRRRGQEARLRCSPMKGHSHVYWYRQLPEEGLKFMVYLQKENIIDESGMPKERFSAEFPKEGPSILRIQQVVRGDSAAYFCASSTDSYNSPLHFGNGTRLTVT.

This clone was counted once. The rearrangement links TRBV15 to TRBJ1-3; D unclear. Trimming shortened V by 5 bases and J by 0 bases, and 11 bases separated the two germline ends. Germline CDR1 reads LNHNV; CDR2 reads YYDKDF (reference sequence). This CDR3 is built from 15 residues. The CDR3 here is CATSGGGVSGNTIYF. The CDR3 DNA reads as TGTGCCACCAGCGGAGGCGGGGTCTCTGGAAACACCATATATTTT.

CDR3 nucleotide sequence: TGTGCCAGCATTAGACTAGCGGGGGGGCCAGTTGCAGATACGCAGTATTTT. This translates into CASIRLAGGPVADTQYF. This chain joins TRBV2 and TRBJ2-3; 14 positions agree with TRBD2. The CDR3 totals 17 residues. Germline V gene data show CDR1 as SNHLY and CDR2 as FYNNEI. J lost 4 bases, V lost 7 bases, and 10 bases had no gene match.

V is TRBV10-2 and J is TRBJ1-5; TRBD1 matches at 8 bases. The CDR3 has 15 residues. The V gene end was trimmed by 4 bases and the J gene end by 1 base; junction bases not matched to a gene: 3. CDR1 is WSHSY, CDR2 SAAADI, per germline. CDR3 sequence (DNA): TGCGCCAGCAGTGCAGGGACAGGAAGCAATCAGCCCCAGCATTTT. Protein: CASSAGTGSNQPQHF.

The rearrangement links TRBV18 to TRBJ1-2, with 10 bases fitting TRBD1. Germline CDR1 and CDR2: KGHSH and LQKENI. Unmatched junction bases numbered 4, after V lost 3 bases and J lost 3 bases. This CDR3 has 15 amino acids. The CDR3 nucleotides read TGTGCCAGCTCACCCGGGACAGGGGTAGACTATGGCTACACCTTC. Translated: CASSPGTGVDYGYTF. Filled out from reference TRBV18 and TRBJ1-2, the complete variable domain reads NAGVMQNPRHLVRRRGQEARLRCSPMKGHSHVYWYRQLPEEGLKFMVYLQKENIIDESGMPKERFSAEFPKEGPSILRIQQVVRGDSAAYFCASSPGTGVDYGYTFGSGTRLTVV.

This sequence joins TRBV6-4 and TRBJ2-1, with TRBD1 identical over 8 bases. With V trimmed by 5 bases and J by 5 bases, 5 bases remained unmatched. The CDR3 is 14 residues long. Germline loops: CDR1 MRHNA, CDR2 SNTAGT. The CDR3 bases are TGTGCCAGCAGTCAGGACAGGGCTAACAATGAGCAGTTCTTC. Residues: CASSQDRANNEQFF.

The chain employs TRBV3-1 (or the pseudogene TRBV3-2) and TRBJ1-2; tentative D call: TRBD1 (6 bases). V lost 4 bases and J lost 7, with 19 bases in between. The CDR3 consists of 15 residues. The V gene's germline CDR1 is LGHDT and CDR2 YNNKEL (reference sequence). The CDR3, as DNA: TGTGCCAGCAGCCCGACACAGGGTAGTTTAGGTGGCTACACCTTC. This encodes CASSPTQGSLGGYTF.

Written as DNA, the CDR3 is TGTGCCATCTCCCAGGGTGAAAAACTGTTTTTT. This sequence encodes CAISQGEKLFF. The chain carries TRBV10-3 and TRBJ1-4, with D tentatively TRBD1 (5 bases). Germline V gene lookup returns CDR1 ENHRY and CDR2 SYGVKD. V was cut by 8 bases and J by 7 bases, with 8 bases left in between. The CDR3 runs to 11 residues.